This T cell receptor beta chain appears in the sequencing data of a study of metastatic and nonmetastatic thyroid tumors. Study summary: Samples came from malignant and benign thyroid patients, and repertoires were compared across blood and tumor or nodule tissue. Notes on the study in general: Compared with benign nodules, malignant thyroid tumors were reported to have significantly higher TCR beta diversity in both blood and tumor.

CDR1 is MDHEN, CDR2 SYDVKM, per germline. The V gene lost 7 bases and the J gene lost 3 bases, with 13 bases spanning the gap. This CDR3 is built from 13 residues. Every patient was untreated before thyroid surgery. As regards this clone: The antigen is unknown.

In the source study's methods: Variation in CDR3 across clinicopathological groups served as the basis for constructing a distant-metastasis classifier in papillary thyroid cancer. TCRdb reprocessed the PCR reads using MiXCR. These V and J calls rely on TCRdb rather than the paper's analysis. The table records some 33,000 clones, about 17% of them present only once. The chain employs TRBV28 and TRBJ2-7; possible D gene TRBD1, 5 bases. The TCR comes from a female donor with papillary thyroid cancer or a benign thyroid nodule (not recorded which). Some clones in this sample may be carry-over from other donors' samples. Input material: blood. CDR3 residues: CASIFSRDYEQYF. In nucleotides, the CDR3 is TGTGCCAGCATTTTTTCCAGGGACTACGAGCAGTACTTC.